The 17 T cell receptor beta chains below were found in one sample sequenced in a study of blood T cell repertoires in COVID-19. Some clones are missing from TCRdb's copy, which holds only in-frame ones; the method was immunoSEQ multiplex PCR. In the table there are about 160,000 clones, roughly 90% of which are singletons. The sequencing input was PBMCs or T cells enriched from blood (not recorded which). The receptor set was obtained from a woman in her 50s who had recovered from COVID-19.

J is TRBJ2-7 and V is TRBV14; TRBD2 agrees at 9 bases. The CDR3 runs to 13 residues. Germline lookup yields CDR1 SGHDN and CDR2 FVKESK. After removal of 5 bases from V and 4 bases from J, the junction contained 3 bases not matched to a gene. CDR3 sequence reads: CASSWAGGYEQYF. The CDR3 nucleotides read TGTGCCAGCAGCTGGGCGGGAGGGTACGAGCAGTACTTC.

V and J are TRBV19 and TRBJ1-3, with D uncertain. Germline V CDR1 and CDR2: LNHDA, SQIVND (reference sequence). The CDR3 is 16 residues long. V lost 8 bases, J lost 0 bases, and 17 bases lay in between. For the CDR3, the DNA is TGTGCCAGTTGGGAGTATAGAAGGGCCTCTGGAAACACCATATATTTT. This codes for CASWEYRRASGNTIYF.

The rearrangement links TRBV25-1 to TRBJ2-5; TRBD1 is a possible D gene (6 bases). CDR1 and CDR2 from the germline V gene are MGHDK and SYGVNS. V was pared by 5 bases and J by 2 bases, with 9 bases between. The length of the CDR3 is 13 residues. The CDR3 coding sequence is TGTGCCAGCAGTCCCCAGGGGCAAGAGACCCAGTACTTC. It codes for CASSPQGQETQYF.

The chain employs TRBV19 and TRBJ2-1, with 12 bases identical to TRBD2. The CDR3 is 16 residues long. Germline trimming cut 5 bases from V and 7 bases from J; bases unmatched to any gene: 9. The V gene's germline CDR1 is LNHDA and CDR2 SQIVND (reference sequence). The CDR3 region is CASSRPRLAGANEQFF. The DNA of the CDR3 is TGTGCCAGTAGTCGACCCAGACTAGCGGGGGCAAATGAGCAGTTCTTC.

This chain joins TRBV5-6 and TRBJ1-5; 7 bases map to TRBD1. Losses at the gene ends were 5 bases for V and 1 base for J; bases not matched to a gene: 6. Germline V gene sequence: CDR1 SGHDT, CDR2 YYEEEE. This CDR3 comprises 15 residues. The CDR3 loop is CASSRGQTSNQPQHF. The CDR3, as DNA: TGTGCCAGCAGTCGGGGACAGACAAGCAATCAGCCCCAGCATTTT.

The V gene is TRBV11-2, the J gene TRBJ1-1, with D hard to call. The germline gives CDR1 SGHAT, CDR2 FQNNGV. This CDR3 is built from 16 residues. The V end was cut by 2 bases, the J end by 4 bases, with 17 bases between. The CDR3 nucleotides read TGTGCCAGCAGCTTAAGCGCGGTGCTCCGGGGCACTGAAGCTTTCTTT. Encoded protein: CASSLSAVLRGTEAFF.

V usage is TRBV6-6 and J usage is TRBJ2-3, with 13 bases aligning to TRBD2. V lost 6 bases to trimming and J lost 2 bases; unmatched junction nucleotides: 5. The germline CDR1 and CDR2 sequences are MNHNY and SVGAGI (reference sequence). This CDR3 comprises 16 residues. Here the CDR3 reads CASSTGTSGVTDTQYF. The CDR3 region has the DNA TGTGCCAGCAGCACCGGGACTAGCGGGGTCACAGATACGCAGTATTTT.

V usage is TRBV19 and J usage is TRBJ1-1, with no clear D. The CDR3 loop spans 13 amino acids. Per germline, CDR1 LNHDA and CDR2 SQIVND (reference sequence). V lost 5 bases, J lost 7 bases, and 14 bases lay in between. CDR3: CASSPRGRGEAFF. Here the CDR3 DNA reads TGTGCCAGTAGTCCCCGCGGGCGGGGTGAAGCTTTCTTT.

V gene TRBV5-5 combines with J gene TRBJ1-5; D is uncertain. V was trimmed by 3 bases and J by 3 bases, leaving 16 bases between them. Germline V gene sequence: CDR1 SGHKS, CDR2 YYEKEE (reference sequence). The CDR3 has 16 residues. The CDR3 DNA sequence: TGTGCCAGCAGCTCCCTACCTGCCGCGGTCAATCAGCCCCAGCATTTT. Translating it yields CASSSLPAAVNQPQHF.

V usage is TRBV4-3 and J usage is TRBJ1-4; 9 bases are shared with TRBD1. Trimming cost V 1 base and J 8 bases; bases outside gene matches: 5. This CDR3 spans 15 amino acids. The germline CDR1 and CDR2 sequences are LGHNA and YSLEER. Here the CDR3 DNA reads TGCGCCAGCAGCCAAGGGACAGGGGAGGGCGAAAAACTGTTTTTT. It translates to CASSQGTGEGEKLFF.

This clone was observed a single time. J is TRBJ2-5 and V is TRBV7-3; the match to TRBD1 covers 7 bases. From germline, CDR1 is SGHTA and CDR2 FQGTGA. V lost 5 bases to trimming and J lost 1 base; unmatched junction nucleotides: 7. The CDR3 spans 15 residues. In DNA, the CDR3 is TGTGCCAGCAGCCCCACAGGGGTAGGCCAAGAGACCCAGTACTTC. The encoded protein is CASSPTGVGQETQYF.

The CDR3 coding sequence is TGTGCCAGCAGCTCTCGACTAGCGGGGGCCCTCAACACCGGGGAGCTGTTTTTT. Translating gives CASSSRLAGALNTGELFF. The chain couples TRBV7-2 to TRBJ2-2, with TRBD2 identical over 12 bases. The germline V gene has CDR1 SGHTA and CDR2 FQGNSA. The CDR3 covers 18 residues. The V segment lost 4 bases and the J segment 2 bases; nucleotides outside the gene matches: 8.

This chain links TRBV7-2 with TRBJ2-7; 9 nucleotides agree with TRBD2. After removal of 6 bases from V and 3 bases from J, the junction contained 3 bases not matched to a gene. The CDR3 runs 13 residues. CDR1 and CDR2 from the germline V gene are SGHTA and FQGNSA. The CDR3 region is CASSFSGGYEQYF. The CDR3 coding sequence is TGTGCCAGCAGTTTTAGCGGGGGCTACGAGCAGTACTTC.

V usage is TRBV6-4 and J usage is TRBJ1-2, with D tentatively TRBD1 (5 bases). Looked up from germline, CDR1 is MRHNA and CDR2 is SNTAGT. Trimming cost V 2 bases and J 6 bases, with 13 bases left between them. This CDR3 has 14 residues. The CDR3 spells CASSDGTTKNGYTF. The CDR3 region has the DNA TGTGCCAGCAGTGACGGGACTACGAAGAATGGCTACACCTTC.

The chain uses TRBV11-3 and TRBJ2-3, with 8 bases lining up with TRBD2. The CDR3 contains 14 residues. Trimming took 1 base from V and 4 from J; bases not matched to a gene: 1. Germline CDR1 and CDR2: SGHNT and YENEEA. The CDR3 spells CASSLGSGADTQYF. The CDR3 DNA follows: TGTGCCAGCAGCTTAGGTAGCGGGGCAGATACGCAGTATTTT. The entire variable domain, with the rest obtained from reference TRBV11-3 and TRBJ2-3, is as follows: EAGVVQSPRYKIIEKKQPVAFWCNPISGHNTLYWYLQNLGQGPELLIRYENEEAVDDSQLPKDRFSAERLKGVDSTLKIQPAELGDSAVYLCASSLGSGADTQYFGPGTRLTVL.

This rearrangement joins TRBV2 to TRBJ2-3; 7 bases are shared with TRBD2. The V segment lost 8 bases and the J segment 2 bases; nucleotides outside the gene matches: 7. From germline, CDR1 is SNHLY and CDR2 FYNNEI. This CDR3 spans 14 amino acids. CDR3 loop: CASVGGPNTDTQYF. The CDR3 nucleotides are TGTGCCAGCGTGGGAGGGCCTAACACAGATACGCAGTATTTT.

This clone has more than one count but fewer than ten. The chain links TRBV9 to TRBJ2-5; 7 positions agree with TRBD2. V was pared by 0 bases and J by 1 base, with 0 bases of the junction left unmatched. The germline CDR1 and CDR2 sequences are SGDLS and YYNGEE. This CDR3 contains 14 residues. DNA of the CDR3: TGTGCCAGCAGCGTAGGGGGGGGCCAAGAGACCCAGTACTTC. Amino acid sequence: CASSVGGGQETQYF.